A single sample gave rise to the 19 T cell receptor beta chains below, sequenced in a study of blood T cells in healthy people across ages. Using a J-beta primer mix together with a sample-barcoded 5' primer, a second PCR was run for roughly 6 to 12 cycles. TCRdb passed the 5' RACE reads through MiXCR, listing each CDR3 protein once. The repertoire holds about 930,000 distinct CDR3 sequences, under 35% seen once, with more than 8.5% in the top ten. This sample was shared with a second study, whose subject was T cells of mothers and their children.

Sequencing input: blood. Every receptor here comes from a woman between 35 and 50 years old in good health.

This chain connects TRBV20-1 to TRBJ2-1; 10 bases align to TRBD1. Germline assignment: CDR1 DFQATT and CDR2 SNEGSKA (reference sequence). V lost 6 bases, J lost 1 base, and 9 bases stayed unmatched. This CDR3 comprises 16 residues. CDR3 residues: CSAAGTGEWSYNEQFF. CDR3 nucleotides: TGCAGTGCCGCCGGGACAGGGGAATGGTCCTACAATGAGCAGTTCTTC.

The chain has TRBV3-1 and TRBJ1-3; D call uncertain. The V and J ends lost 1 base and 4 bases respectively, with 5 bases between them. The CDR3 runs to 13 residues. Germline-derived CDR1 and CDR2 are LGHDT and YNNKEL (reference sequence). Here the CDR3 DNA reads TGTGCCAGCAGCCAAGTCAACGGAAACACCATATATTTT. This codes for CASSQVNGNTIYF.

This clonotype occurred a few times. V and J are TRBV5-5 and TRBJ2-7; D might be TRBD1 or TRBD2, each matching 5 bases. Germline V gene sequence: CDR1 SGHKS, CDR2 YYEKEE (reference sequence). The CDR3 contains 14 residues. V lost 2 bases and J lost 6, with 15 bases in between. The CDR3 nucleotides are TGTGCCAGCAGCTTACTTGGGACGGGTGCCGAGCAGTACTTC. It translates to CASSLLGTGAEQYF.

This clonotype was counted many times. The genes are TRBV10-3 and TRBJ1-6; a possible D gene is TRBD1 (6 bases). Germline CDR1 is ENHRY and CDR2 is SYGVKD. Trimming shortened V by 4 bases and J by 8 bases, and 12 bases separated the two germline ends. This CDR3 is built from 14 residues. Here the CDR3 DNA reads TGTGCCATCAGTGCGATACAGGGAGATTCACCCCTCCACTTT. Protein sequence: CAISAIQGDSPLHF.

The genes are TRBV20-1 and TRBJ2-4; D is perhaps TRBD1 (5 bases). Germline CDR1 is DFQATT and CDR2 is SNEGSKA (reference sequence). The CDR3 runs to 14 residues. The V end lost 3 bases, the J end lost 0 bases, and 9 bases lay between the germline ends. DNA of the CDR3: TGCAGTGCTAGGACAGTCCTAGCCAAAAACATTCAGTACTTC. It yields the protein CSARTVLAKNIQYF.

J is TRBJ2-7 and V is TRBV11-2; a possible D gene is TRBD1 (6 bases). V lost 4 bases, J lost 0 bases, and 19 bases lay in between. The CDR3 loop spans 17 amino acids. Germline V gene data show CDR1 as SGHAT and CDR2 as FQNNGV. CDR3 in amino acids: CASSSHKDRPSSYEQYF. CDR3 coding DNA: TGTGCCAGCAGCTCACATAAGGACAGACCGAGCTCCTACGAGCAGTACTTC.

V gene TRBV5-6 combines with J gene TRBJ2-3; D is unclear. Germline V gene sequence: CDR1 SGHDT, CDR2 YYEEEE. The CDR3 is made up of 14 amino acids. V was trimmed by 2 bases and J by 4 bases, leaving 11 bases between them. CDR3 loop: CASSLVARPDTQYF. In nucleotides, the CDR3 is TGTGCCAGCAGCTTAGTCGCTCGCCCAGATACGCAGTATTTT.

This clonotype has at least ten counts. The chain carries TRBV10-3 and TRBJ1-6, with a weak D call TRBD1 (6 bases). The germline gives CDR1 ENHRY, CDR2 SYGVKD. The ends were cut back, 6 bases at V and 7 bases at J, with 13 bases in the middle. CDR3 size: 14 residues. The chain's CDR3 is CAISEGDRNSPLHF. The CDR3 DNA reads as TGTGCCATCAGCGAAGGCGACAGGAATTCACCCCTCCACTTT.

This sequence joins TRBV14 and TRBJ2-5; tentatively, D is TRBD1 (5 bases). The J call is in doubt because the DNA end fits TRBJ2-7 better. The CDR3 consists of 13 residues. Germline CDR1 reads SGHDN; CDR2 reads FVKESK. CDR3 in amino acids: CASSQGAGREQYF. The CDR3 DNA is TGTGCCAGCAGCCAAGGGGCAGGGCGCGAGCAGTACTTC.

V gene TRBV27 combines with J gene TRBJ2-1; 7 bases match TRBD2. The J call may be faulty, since TRBJ2-7 better matches the DNA end. The CDR3 is 14 residues long. Per the germline V gene, CDR1 is MNHEY and CDR2 is SMNVEV (reference sequence). CDR3 protein: CASSLLAAYNEQYF. CDR3 bases: TGTGCCAGCAGTTTACTAGCGGCCTACAATGAGCAGTACTTC.

In its sample, this clonotype was seen a few times. The rearrangement uses TRBV7-3 and TRBJ2-1; TRBD1 aligns across 7 bases. The CDR3 is 15 amino acids. V shed 5 bases and J 2 bases; nucleotides not matched to a gene: 6. Per germline, CDR1 SGHTA and CDR2 FQGTGA. CDR3 DNA sequence: TGTGCCAGCAGCGAACCCGGGACAGCCTACAATGAGCAGTTCTTC. Its protein product is CASSEPGTAYNEQFF.

This clonotype was detected only once. A much more abundant neighbour one base away suggests this may be a read error. This chain connects TRBV20-1 to TRBJ2-1, with 13 bases fitting TRBD2. Germline CDR1 reads DFQATT; CDR2 reads SNEGSKA (reference sequence). With V trimmed by 7 bases and J by 12 bases, 6 bases remained unmatched. CDR3 length: 12 residues. The CDR3 DNA is TGCAGTGTTGGGACTAGCGGGGTTGGGCAGTTCTTC. Protein sequence: CSVGTSGVGQFF.

This clonotype was seen more than once but under ten times. This rearrangement joins TRBV25-1 to TRBJ1-2; maybe TRBD1 (5 bases). The CDR3 length is 15 residues. From germline, CDR1 is MGHDK and CDR2 SYGVNS. V shed 3 bases and J shed 3 bases, with 14 bases lying between them. CDR3 loop: CASSDDRGKHYGYTF. For the CDR3, the DNA is TGTGCCAGCAGTGATGATCGGGGCAAACACTATGGCTACACCTTC.

This clonotype has just a few counts. V usage is TRBV3-1 and J usage is TRBJ2-1; 8 nucleotides match TRBD2. The germline V gene has CDR1 LGHDT and CDR2 YNNKEL (reference sequence). The CDR3 spans 14 residues. V lost 2 bases, J lost 9 bases, and 6 bases stayed unmatched. The CDR3 DNA follows: TGTGCCAGCAGCCAATCCGGGACTAGAAGTGAGCAGTTCTTC. This encodes CASSQSGTRSEQFF.

V gene TRBV5-5 combines with J gene TRBJ2-2, with D unresolved. V was pared by 1 base and J by 4 bases, with 8 bases between. This CDR3 region has 14 residues. Looked up from germline, CDR1 is SGHKS and CDR2 is YYEKEE (reference sequence). CDR3 loop: CASSLQPGTGELFF. The CDR3 region has the DNA TGTGCCAGCAGCTTGCAACCCGGCACCGGGGAGCTGTTTTTT.

The chain combines TRBV20-1 with TRBJ2-1; D gene unclear. CDR1 and CDR2 (germline): DFQATT, SNEGSKA (reference sequence). The V and J ends lost 3 bases and 10 bases respectively, with 13 bases between them. The CDR3 loop spans 12 amino acids. The CDR3 coding sequence is TGCAGTGCTAGTCCGGACGATCCGGAGCAGTTCTTC. The encoded protein is CSASPDDPEQFF.

This chain uses TRBV10-3 with TRBJ2-3; D gene unclear. The V end was cut by 10 bases, the J end by 0 bases, with 11 bases between. Per germline, CDR1 ENHRY and CDR2 SYGVKD. The CDR3 totals 13 residues. CDR3 in DNA: TGTGCCACCTCCCCCTATAGCACAGATACGCAGTATTTT. It specifies CATSPYSTDTQYF.

This rearrangement joins TRBV9 to TRBJ2-2; 7 nucleotides align to TRBD1. CDR1 is SGDLS, CDR2 YYNGEE, per germline. Germline trimming cut 8 bases from V and 1 base from J; bases unmatched to any gene: 2. The CDR3 has 13 residues. For the CDR3, the DNA is TGTGCCAGTAGGGACAGGAACACCGGGGAGCTGTTTTTT. It codes for CASRDRNTGELFF.

This chain uses TRBV5-8 with TRBJ1-2; D may be TRBD1 (5 bases). Germline CDR1 reads SGHTS; CDR2 reads YDEGEE. V lost 5 bases to trimming and J lost 4 bases, with 12 bases between them. The CDR3 loop spans 13 amino acids. For the CDR3, the DNA is TGTGCCAGCAGTTCCCGGGACGGCTATGGCTACACCTTC. This encodes CASSSRDGYGYTF.